The 12 T cell receptor beta chains below were found in one sample sequenced in a study of T cells in Graves' hyperthyroidism and ophthalmopathy. Using RNA transcripts as the source, TCR beta CDR3 regions were amplified. HTBI primers were employed in a first-round RT-PCR of the TCR CDR3. TCRdb processed the multiplex PCR reads anew with MiXCR; each CDR3 protein has one entry. The sample consists of 210,000 or so distinct CDR3 sequences, approximately 17% of them appearing once. Source material: blood. These receptors were taken from a man in his fifties with Graves' hyperthyroidism.

The chain carries TRBV7-2 and TRBJ1-4; possibly TRBD1 for D (5 bases). CDR3 length: 13 amino acids. The germline V gene encodes CDR1 SGHTA and CDR2 FQGNSA. The ends were cut back, 1 base at V and 8 bases at J, with 8 bases in the middle. The CDR3 bases are TGTGCCAGCAGCTTAGGGTGGGGGGAAAAACTGTTTTTT. Its translation: CASSLGWGEKLFF.

Only a few counts were recorded for this clonotype. The V gene is TRBV20-1, the J gene TRBJ2-7, with 13 bases matching TRBD2. CDR1 and CDR2 from the germline V gene are DFQATT and SNEGSKA (reference sequence). CDR3 length: 15 amino acids. With 0 bases clipped from V and 5 bases from J, the junction kept 4 bases outside the gene matches. The CDR3 region is CSAREWTSGSHEQYF. The CDR3 DNA is TGCAGTGCTAGAGAGTGGACTAGCGGGAGCCACGAGCAGTACTTC.

The chain employs TRBV30 and TRBJ1-3; D gene uncertain. The germline V and J ends were trimmed by 4 bases and 0 bases, with 7 bases remaining between them. In germline, CDR1 is GTSNPN, CDR2 SVGIG (reference sequence). The CDR3 extends over 13 amino acids. CDR3 sequence: CAWTPFSGNTIYF. The CDR3 DNA reads TGTGCCTGGACCCCATTCTCTGGAAACACCATATATTTT. Full variable domain (remainder filled in from reference TRBV30 and TRBJ1-3): SQTIHQWPATLVQPVGSPLSLECTVEGTSNPNLYWYRQAAGRGLQLLFYSVGIGQISSEVPQNLSASRPQDRQFILSSKKLLLSDSGFYLCAWTPFSGNTIYFGEGSWLTVV.

The chain employs TRBV6-6 and TRBJ1-5, with D perhaps matching TRBD1 (5 bases). The germline CDR1 and CDR2 sequences are MNHNY and SVGAGI (reference sequence). V shed 0 bases and J shed 7 bases, with 10 bases lying between them. The CDR3 runs to 14 residues. In DNA form, the CDR3 reads TGTGCCAGCAGTTACTCGAGGGGTTACCAGCCCCAGCATTTT. This gives the protein CASSYSRGYQPQHF.

This clonotype was recorded at least ten times. The rearrangement links TRBV18 to TRBJ1-5; D remains unclear. Germline CDR1 and CDR2: KGHSH and LQKENI. The ends were cut back, 2 bases at V and 3 bases at J, with 11 bases in the middle. CDR3 size: 15 residues. The CDR3 loop is CASSPGSGNNQPQHF. The DNA for the CDR3 is TGTGCCAGCTCACCAGGTTCGGGGAACAATCAGCCCCAGCATTTT.

The V gene is TRBV29-1, the J gene TRBJ2-5; D might be TRBD2 (5 bases). The CDR3 totals 13 residues. In germline, CDR1 is SQVTM, CDR2 ANQGSEA. V lost 6 bases and J lost 5, with 16 bases in between. The CDR3: CSVVAMEMETQYF. The CDR3 region has the DNA TGCAGCGTAGTAGCGATGGAGATGGAGACCCAGTACTTC.

This clonotype was seen more than once but under ten times. The rearrangement joins TRBV6-1 to TRBJ2-7, with 7 bases matching TRBD2. CDR1 is MNHNS and CDR2 is SASEGT in the germline V gene. V lost 6 bases and J lost 5; bases outside the gene matches: 10. The CDR3 sequence is 14 residues long. CDR3 DNA sequence: TGTGCCAGCAGACGAACGGGGGGATACCACGAGCAGTACTTC. It is translated as CASRRTGGYHEQYF.

The CDR3 DNA reads as TGCGCCAGCAGTGAGTATAGCGGGCTATACAATGAGCAGTTCTTC. Protein product: CASSEYSGLYNEQFF. V is TRBV10-1 and J is TRBJ2-1; 7 bases map to TRBD2. The V segment lost 1 base and the J segment 4 bases; nucleotides outside the gene matches: 4. The germline V gene has CDR1 WNHNN and CDR2 SYGVQD (reference sequence). CDR3 length equals 15 residues.

This clonotype was seen more than once but under ten times. The J gene is TRBJ1-1, the V gene TRBV14; D not resolved. The CDR3 is 13 amino acids. CDR1 is SGHDN and CDR2 is FVKESK in the germline V gene. V dropped 1 base and J dropped 5 bases, with 8 bases sitting between them. CDR3: CASSQGPWTEAFF. The CDR3 DNA is TGTGCCAGCAGCCAAGGACCGTGGACTGAAGCTTTCTTT.

This clonotype was counted at least ten times. V is TRBV20-1 and J is TRBJ1-2; D possibly corresponds to TRBD1 (5 bases). The V gene lost 6 bases and the J gene lost 4 bases, with 9 bases spanning the gap. This CDR3 spans 11 amino acids. Per germline, CDR1 DFQATT and CDR2 SNEGSKA (reference sequence). CDR3 in DNA: TGCAGTGCGGGGACGGCCTATGGCTACACCTTC. This gives the protein CSAGTAYGYTF.

In this sample, this clonotype turned up many times. The genes are TRBV27 and TRBJ2-7; the match to TRBD2 covers 12 bases. V lost 4 bases to trimming and J lost 7 bases; unmatched junction nucleotides: 14. This CDR3 is 17 amino acids long. From germline, CDR1 is MNHEY and CDR2 SMNVEV (reference sequence). CDR3 sequence reads: CASSSGLAGIPLEEQYF. DNA for the CDR3: TGTGCCAGCAGTTCAGGACTAGCGGGAATCCCCCTCGAGGAGCAGTACTTC.

This clonotype was seen at least ten times. The chain combines TRBV2 with TRBJ2-5; the D gene is possibly TRBD1 (6 bases). The length of the CDR3 is 13 residues. V lost 5 bases and J lost 9, with 16 bases in between. Germline V gene sequence: CDR1 SNHLY, CDR2 FYNNEI. CDR3 in amino acids: CASSSRTQGSQYF. CDR3 bases: TGTGCCAGCAGTAGCCGAACTCAGGGGTCCCAGTACTTC.